Listed here are 25 T cell receptor beta chains from one sample, sequenced in a study of cytomegalovirus exposure and HLA in healthy donors. PCR used 60 Vbeta primers and 13 Jbeta primers. Here immunoSEQ multiplex PCR was the method, and the copy in TCRdb shows in-frame clones only, minus some. The sample lists roughly 160,000 clones; roughly two thirds were seen once. The sequenced sample was PBMCs. The origin of the receptors is a woman between 18 and 29 years old in good health and CMV-seropositive.

The genes are TRBV6-5 and TRBJ1-6, with TRBD1 as a possible D gene (6 bases). Trimming shortened V by 2 bases and J by 10 bases, and 15 bases separated the two germline ends. Germline assignment: CDR1 MNHEY and CDR2 SVGAGI. The CDR3 extends over 15 amino acids. The CDR3 spells CASSYPSGQVSPLHF. DNA for the CDR3: TGTGCCAGCAGTTACCCGTCGGGACAAGTATCACCCCTCCACTTT.

The chain employs TRBV7-9 and TRBJ2-5, with TRBD1 identical over 9 bases. After removal of 4 bases from V and 5 bases from J, the junction contained 11 bases not matched to a gene. The germline CDR1 and CDR2 sequences are SEHNR and FQNEAQ (reference sequence). The CDR3 totals 16 residues. This CDR3 is CASSSTGTGSFETQYF. In nucleotides, the CDR3 is TGTGCCAGCAGCTCTACCGGGACAGGGTCGTTTGAGACCCAGTACTTC. The variable domain in full, completed from reference TRBV7-9 and TRBJ2-5, reads DTGVSQNPRHKITKRGQNVTFRCDPISEHNRLYWYRQTLGQGPEFLTYFQNEAQLEKSRLLSDRFSAERPKGSFSTLEIQRTEQGDSAMYLCASSSTGTGSFETQYFGPGTRLLVL.

The rearrangement links TRBV15 to TRBJ2-1; 14 bases map to TRBD2. The J segment lost 3 bases and the V segment lost 3 bases, leaving 1 base of the junction unmatched. The V gene's germline CDR1 is LNHNV and CDR2 YYDKDF (reference sequence). The CDR3 length is 16 residues. CDR3 sequence reads: CATSSGTSGGYNEQFF. Here the CDR3 DNA reads TGTGCCACCAGCAGTGGGACTAGCGGGGGCTACAATGAGCAGTTCTTC.

This rearrangement joins TRBV7-2 to TRBJ2-7, with 10 bases matching TRBD1. V was pared by 1 base and J by 2 bases, with 5 bases of the junction left unmatched. The CDR3 loop spans 16 amino acids. Germline V lookup: CDR1 SGHTA, CDR2 FQGNSA. The CDR3 protein is CASSLGGQGYTYEQYF. CDR3 DNA: TGTGCCAGCAGCTTAGGGGGACAGGGGTATACCTACGAGCAGTACTTC. The full variable domain, rest sourced from reference TRBV7-2 and TRBJ2-7, is GAGVSQSPSNKVTEKGKDVELRCDPISGHTALYWYRQSLGQGLEFLIYFQGNSAPDKSGLPSDRFSAERTGGSVSTLTIQRTQQEDSAVYLCASSLGGQGYTYEQYFGPGTRLTVT.

This clone was counted between two and nine times. The rearrangement links TRBV19 to TRBJ1-4; 8 bases match TRBD1. This CDR3 region has 14 residues. J was trimmed by 8 bases and V by 4 bases; bases with no gene match: 6. Germline CDR1 is LNHDA and CDR2 is SQIVND (reference sequence). The CDR3 DNA reads TGTGCCAGTAGTACGCAGGGGGCAGGAGAAAAACTGTTTTTT. This translates into CASSTQGAGEKLFF.

The chain recombines TRBV9 with TRBJ1-1; 10 bases are a match to TRBD1. The germline CDR1 and CDR2 sequences are SGDLS and YYNGEE. The ends lost 2 bases at V and 7 bases at J; junction bases unmatched: 5. The CDR3 consists of 14 residues. In DNA, the CDR3 is TGTGCCAGCAGCGTTTGGGACAGGGGCTATGAAGCTTTCTTT. This encodes CASSVWDRGYEAFF. The full variable domain, with the rest looked up from reference TRBV9 and TRBJ1-1, is DSGVTQTPKHLITATGQRVTLRCSPRSGDLSVYWYQQSLDQGLQFLIQYYNGEERAKGNILERFSAQQFPDLHSELNLSSLELGDSALYFCASSVWDRGYEAFFGQGTRLTVV.

This clone was seen a single time. The rearrangement uses TRBV29-1 and TRBJ2-5; 7 nucleotides match TRBD1. In germline, CDR1 is SQVTM, CDR2 ANQGSEA. The CDR3 extends over 17 amino acids. J was trimmed by 0 bases and V by 8 bases; bases with no gene match: 18. The CDR3 spells CSTALGQSIEYQETQYF. In DNA form, the CDR3 reads TGCAGCACCGCTCTGGGACAGTCCATTGAATACCAAGAGACCCAGTACTTC. The full variable domain, completed using reference TRBV29-1 and TRBJ2-5, is SAVISQKPSRDICQRGTSLTIQCQVDSQVTMMFWYRQQPGQSLTLIATANQGSEATYESGFVIDKFPISRPNLTFSTLTVSNMSPEDSSIYLCSTALGQSIEYQETQYFGPGTRLLVL.

The rearrangement joins TRBV5-8 to TRBJ1-1; D unclear. The CDR3 has 15 residues. Germline V gene lookup returns CDR1 SGHTS and CDR2 YDEGEE. The V gene lost 0 bases and the J gene lost 0 bases, with 9 bases spanning the gap. DNA for the CDR3: TGTGCCAGCAGCTTGGGTTGGAGTCTGAACACTGAAGCTTTCTTT. Protein: CASSLGWSLNTEAFF.

The chain uses TRBV6-1 and TRBJ1-4; 8 bases fit TRBD1. The germline V gene encodes CDR1 MNHNS and CDR2 SASEGT. V lost 6 bases, J lost 8 bases, and 11 bases stayed unmatched. CDR3 length equals 15 residues. The CDR3 protein is CASRRGQGAGEKLFF. The CDR3 bases are TGTGCCAGCAGGAGAGGACAGGGAGCGGGAGAAAAACTGTTTTTT.

This clone was seen once. This chain links TRBV27 with TRBJ1-1; D gene unclear. V was clipped by 4 bases and J by 5 bases, with 17 bases between them. Germline CDR1 reads MNHEY; CDR2 reads SMNVEV (reference sequence). The CDR3 is made up of 15 amino acids. For the CDR3, the DNA is TGTGCCAGCAGTTACTTGGTTCCGGGAGGTACTGAAGCTTTCTTT. The encoded protein is CASSYLVPGGTEAFF.

Only a few counts were recorded for this clone. The chain uses TRBV7-6 and TRBJ2-3; 12 nucleotides match TRBD2. CDR1 SGHVS and CDR2 FNYEAQ come from the germline V gene. V lost 4 bases to trimming and J lost 6 bases; unmatched junction nucleotides: 11. This CDR3 has 17 amino acids. CDR3 DNA sequence: TGTGCCAGCAGCTCAGGACTAGCGGGGACTCTGCGGGATACGCAGTATTTT. Residues: CASSSGLAGTLRDTQYF.

The J gene is TRBJ2-5, the V gene TRBV20-1; 7 nucleotides line up with TRBD2. J was trimmed by 3 bases and V by 6 bases; bases with no gene match: 1. Germline assignment: CDR1 DFQATT and CDR2 SNEGSKA (reference sequence). CDR3 length: 11 residues. CDR3 coding DNA: TGCAGTGCGGCGGGGGAAGAGACCCAGTACTTC. It specifies CSAAGEETQYF.

This clone came up once. The chain has TRBV28 and TRBJ2-2; D uncertain. Germline-derived CDR1 and CDR2 are MDHEN and SYDVKM. The V end lost 5 bases, the J end lost 3 bases, and 4 bases lay between the germline ends. The CDR3 has 12 residues. The CDR3 is CASSQDTGELFF. CDR3 DNA: TGTGCCAGCAGTCAGGACACCGGGGAGCTGTTTTTT. Variable domain in full (rest from reference TRBV28 and TRBJ2-2): DVKVTQSSRYLVKRTGEKVFLECVQDMDHENMFWYRQDPGLGLRLIYFSYDVKMKEKGDIPEGYSVSREKKERFSLILESASTNQTSMYLCASSQDTGELFFGEGSRLTVL.

This rearrangement joins TRBV27 to TRBJ2-7; 7 nucleotides line up with TRBD1. This CDR3 is built from 18 residues. Germline V gene sequence: CDR1 MNHEY, CDR2 SMNVEV (reference sequence). With V trimmed by 5 bases and J by 4 bases, 20 bases remained unmatched. CDR3 nucleotide sequence: TGTGCCAGCAGTACCTCCGGCCTCCGACAGGGTTTCGGGTACGAGCAGTACTTC. It is translated as CASSTSGLRQGFGYEQYF.

CDR3 nucleotides: TGCAGCGTTGAGGGGGACAGGGCAAATTACAATGAGCAGTTCTTC. Protein: CSVEGDRANYNEQFF. The genes are TRBV29-1 and TRBJ2-1, with 9 nucleotides matching TRBD1. The germline V gene has CDR1 SQVTM and CDR2 ANQGSEA. The CDR3 extends over 15 amino acids. The V segment lost 3 bases and the J segment 4 bases; nucleotides outside the gene matches: 7.

The chain is built from TRBV15 and TRBJ1-6, with D perhaps TRBD1 (6 bases). V was pared by 0 bases and J by 7 bases, with 13 bases between. The CDR3 has 16 amino acids. The germline V gene has CDR1 LNHNV and CDR2 YYDKDF (reference sequence). The CDR3 DNA follows: TGTGCCACCAGCAGAGATGGGACCCAGGGGAATTCACCCCTCCACTTT. The encoded protein is CATSRDGTQGNSPLHF.

This clone appeared a single time. For the CDR3, the DNA is TGTGCCAGCAGTTCCGGGGACACAAGTAACTATGGCTACACCTTC. This translates into CASSSGDTSNYGYTF. V usage is TRBV6-5 and J usage is TRBJ1-2, with TRBD1 as a possible D gene (6 bases). This CDR3 region has 15 residues. The ends were cut back, 4 bases at V and 1 base at J, with 13 bases in the middle. Germline lookup yields CDR1 MNHEY and CDR2 SVGAGI.

This clone came up a few times. J is TRBJ1-1 and V is TRBV12-5; D perhaps matches TRBD1 (5 bases). Trimming removed 2 bases at V and 1 base at J, with 8 bases between. The CDR3 has 14 residues. Per germline, CDR1 LGHNT and CDR2 FRNRAP. CDR3 in DNA: TGTGCTAGTGGTTTGAGTACAGGGAACACTGAAGCTTTCTTT. It translates to CASGLSTGNTEAFF.

The gene calls are TRBV2 and TRBJ2-6, with D possibly TRBD1 on 6 matching bases. The CDR3 totals 17 residues. V was pared by 6 bases and J by 0 bases, with 15 bases between. CDR1 is SNHLY and CDR2 is FYNNEI in the germline V gene. The CDR3 nucleotides read TGTGCCAGCAGGCGGACAGAATTTAGCTCTGGGGCCAACGTCCTGACTTTC. It specifies CASRRTEFSSGANVLTF.

V gene TRBV9 combines with J gene TRBJ2-2; 8 positions agree with TRBD1. V gave up 4 bases and J gave up 1 base; unmatched junction bases: 6. CDR1 and CDR2 from the germline V gene are SGDLS and YYNGEE. This CDR3 has 16 amino acids. For the CDR3, the DNA is TGTGCCAGCAGCCTGACAGGGGCCCTGAACACCGGGGAGCTGTTTTTT. Translated: CASSLTGALNTGELFF.

V usage is TRBV30 and J usage is TRBJ2-2, with a tentative D call TRBD1 (5 bases). The length of the CDR3 is 17 residues. Germline CDR1 GTSNPN, CDR2 SVGIG (reference sequence). With 1 base removed from V and 3 bases from J, the gap between germline ends came to 18 bases. CDR3 sequence: CAWSGEFRTRDTGELFF. The CDR3 DNA follows: TGTGCCTGGAGTGGTGAATTTCGGACAAGGGACACCGGGGAGCTGTTTTTT.

The gene calls are TRBV27 and TRBJ1-1; D perhaps matches TRBD1 (5 bases). The CDR3 runs 13 residues. Germline assignment: CDR1 MNHEY and CDR2 SMNVEV (reference sequence). Trimming took off 5 bases at V and 5 bases at J, with 12 bases between the two ends. CDR3 DNA: TGTGCCAGCAGTCTCCAGGGTGAGACTGAAGCTTTCTTT. Residues: CASSLQGETEAFF.

The V and J genes are TRBV28 and TRBJ2-7, with TRBD1 matching over 9 bases. Unmatched junction bases numbered 7, after V lost 3 bases and J lost 4 bases. There are 15 residues in the CDR3. Germline V lookup: CDR1 MDHEN, CDR2 SYDVKM. The CDR3 DNA sequence: TGTGCCAGCAGTTTTGTAACAGGGGGCCGTTACGAGCAGTACTTC. It yields the protein CASSFVTGGRYEQYF.

J is TRBJ2-7 and V is TRBV6-1; TRBD1 agrees at 7 bases. Per germline, CDR1 MNHNS and CDR2 SASEGT. The trim removed 6 bases at V and 6 bases at J, leaving 5 bases unmatched. This CDR3 has 12 residues. CDR3 DNA sequence: TGTGCCAGCAGGATAGACAGGGTCGAGCAGTACTTC. This encodes CASRIDRVEQYF.

This chain joins TRBV5-4 and TRBJ2-3; no reliable D call. Germline V gene data show CDR1 as SGHNT and CDR2 as YYREEE (reference sequence). This CDR3 region has 13 residues. Deletions cut 0 bases from V and 5 bases from J, with 7 bases between. This chain's CDR3 is CASSLDSIDTQYF. CDR3 nucleotide sequence: TGTGCCAGCAGCTTGGATAGTATAGATACGCAGTATTTT.